The next 11 T cell receptor beta chains were all read from a single sample in a study of naive and memory T cell subsets. The SP2 primer and nested alpha and beta constant region primers amplified ligated cDNA in four rounds. TCRdb recomputed calls from the UMI-ligation and nested PCR reads with MiXCR, one row per CDR3 protein. Here the sample spans about 37,000 distinct CDR3 sequences, more than 9.5% being singletons. Treatment meaning: skin biopsy from PPD injection site in Mantoux-positive individual. An oligonucleotide containing a UMI was ligated to the 3' end of TCR cDNA. Material: skin, obtained from a tuberculin skin test site. All receptors come from an adult in good health.

By share, this clonotype ranks as medium-sized. The rearrangement links TRBV5-1 to TRBJ2-3; 9 bases are a match to TRBD1. Trimming at V came to 4 bases and at J to 4 bases, leaving 7 bases not matched to a gene. The germline V gene has CDR1 SGHRS and CDR2 YFSETQ. CDR3 length: 15 residues. The CDR3 bases are TGCGCCAGCAGCCTCCGGGACAGGGAGCCAGATACGCAGTATTTT. Translating it yields CASSLRDREPDTQYF.

This chain links TRBV20-1 with TRBJ2-7; D gene ambiguous. CDR3 length: 13 residues. V was pared by 2 bases and J by 1 base, with 9 bases between. CDR1 is DFQATT and CDR2 is SNEGSKA in the germline V gene (reference sequence). The CDR3 spells CSARRQLSYEQYF. The DNA of the CDR3 is TGCAGTGCTAGAAGGCAGCTATCCTACGAGCAGTACTTC.

Details on this clonotype: Germline is not matched at one junction end, which may reflect a read error. The J gene is TRBJ2-1, the V gene TRBV28, with 10 bases matching TRBD2. The CDR3 is made up of 17 amino acids. The V gene's germline CDR1 is MDHEN and CDR2 SYDVKM. The CDR3 reads CASKGLAGGGAYNEQFF. For the CDR3, the DNA is TGTGCGAGCAAGGGGTTAGCGGGAGGTGGGGCCTACAATGAGCAGTTCTTC.

This clonotype was recorded many times. V gene TRBV20-1 combines with J gene TRBJ2-3; possible D gene TRBD1, 6 bases. CDR1 is DFQATT and CDR2 is SNEGSKA in the germline V gene (reference sequence). V lost 6 bases to trimming and J lost 0 bases, with 16 bases between them. This CDR3 comprises 15 residues. CDR3 in amino acids: CSAQGWTRSTDTQYF. CDR3 bases: TGCAGTGCCCAGGGGTGGACGCGTAGCACAGATACGCAGTATTTT.

This clonotype was observed at least ten times. This chain uses TRBV6-6 with TRBJ1-2; D not certain. This CDR3 region has 15 residues. Germline V lookup: CDR1 MNHNY, CDR2 SVGAGI (reference sequence). V was shortened by 0 bases and J by 3 bases, with 11 bases between the two germline ends. CDR3 DNA sequence: TGTGCCAGCAGTTACTCGAGTACGCTCCACTATGGCTACACCTTC. Protein: CASSYSSTLHYGYTF.

This clonotype was picked up many times. CDR3 sequence: CASSQQGVGSGANVLTF. The DNA of the CDR3 is TGTGCCAGCAGTCAACAGGGTGTAGGGTCTGGGGCCAACGTCCTGACTTTC. The V call is TRBV27, the J call TRBJ2-6; weak D call: TRBD1 (6 bases). The germline V gene has CDR1 MNHEY and CDR2 SMNVEV (reference sequence). The ends were cut back, 5 bases at V and 1 base at J, with 15 bases in the middle. The CDR3 totals 17 residues. Full variable domain (rest looked up from reference TRBV27 and TRBJ2-6): EAQVTQNPRYLITVTGKKLTVTCSQNMNHEYMSWYRQDPGLGLRQIYYSMNVEVTDKGDVPEGYKVSRKEKRNFPLILESPSPNQTSLYFCASSQQGVGSGANVLTFGAGSRLTVL.

This clonotype was found a few times. The chain uses TRBV7-2 and TRBJ2-4, with D possibly matching TRBD1 (7 bases). This CDR3 region has 13 residues. The germline CDR1 and CDR2 sequences are SGHTA and FQGNSA. V lost 5 bases and J 6 bases, leaving 11 bases between the germline ends. CDR3 nucleotides: TGTGCCAGCAGCGCGGGACAGATAAACATTCAGTACTTC. Its translation: CASSAGQINIQYF.

This clonotype was seen more than once but under ten times. J is TRBJ2-3 and V is TRBV2; D perhaps matches TRBD1 (6 bases). The CDR3 runs 14 residues. Germline CDR1 reads SNHLY; CDR2 reads FYNNEI. V lost 3 bases and J lost 5, with 12 bases in between. The DNA of the CDR3 is TGTGCCAGCAGTGAGGGGACACAGAGAGATACGCAGTATTTT. Its translation is CASSEGTQRDTQYF.

This clonotype was seen at least ten times. The V call is TRBV20-1, the J call TRBJ2-7; D possibly matches TRBD1 or TRBD2 (5 bases each). Germline V CDR1 and CDR2: DFQATT, SNEGSKA (reference sequence). The V end was cut by 6 bases, the J end by 4 bases, with 19 bases between. This CDR3 comprises 14 residues. The CDR3 reads CSAGTAINFYEQYF. For the CDR3, the DNA is TGCAGTGCCGGGACCGCGATCAATTTTTACGAGCAGTACTTC.

The chain has TRBV30 and TRBJ2-3; 7 positions match TRBD1. After removal of 8 bases from V and 0 bases from J, the junction contained 8 bases not matched to a gene. Germline V gives CDR1 GTSNPN, CDR2 SVGIG (reference sequence). This CDR3 has 14 residues. CDR3 loop: CAGNRGPSTDTQYF. CDR3 nucleotides: TGTGCCGGAAACAGGGGACCTAGCACAGATACGCAGTATTTT.

This clonotype has a count of ten or more. V is TRBV29-1 and J is TRBJ2-2; 7 positions match TRBD1. Germline V gene data show CDR1 as SQVTM and CDR2 as ANQGSEA. Trimming took 6 bases from V and 1 from J; bases not matched to a gene: 14. This CDR3 contains 17 residues. Here the CDR3 reads CSVTLPRQGLNTGELFF. The DNA for the CDR3 is TGCAGCGTGACACTCCCGAGACAGGGCCTGAACACCGGGGAGCTGTTTTTT.